This TCR beta chain was documented in a study of T cell changes during pregnancy in multiple sclerosis. The table came from immunoSEQ multiplex PCR; TCRdb's copy has only in-frame clones and leaves some out. Of 90,000 to 100,000 clones listed, roughly 90% are singletons. This clone was seen just once. The germline gives CDR1 MDHEN, CDR2 SYDVKM. The CDR3 covers 17 residues. V dropped 6 bases and J dropped 5; count of bases not matched to a gene: 16. Here the sequenced sample was peripheral blood, taken in the first trimester of pregnancy. J is TRBJ1-2 and V is TRBV28, with TRBD1 matching 9 bases. The receptor was derived from a female donor with multiple sclerosis, enrolled in a pregnancy study. This CDR3 is CASSLQLGQGRNYGYTF. The CDR3 DNA reads as TGTGCCAGCAGCTTACAACTGGGACAGGGAAGGAATTATGGCTACACCTTC.